This T cell receptor (beta chain) was recovered during a study of blood T cell repertoires in COVID-19. V was cut by 2 bases and J by 0 bases, with 5 bases left in between. CDR3 length: 13 amino acids. Per germline, CDR1 GTSNPN and CDR2 SVGIG (reference sequence). Seattle cases were enrolled at active infection and followed longitudinally. The method was immunoSEQ multiplex PCR; TCRdb's version includes in-frame clones alone and lacks a portion of them. The repertoire holds under 250,000 clones, with about 94% as singletons. This rearrangement joins TRBV30 to TRBJ2-1, with D uncertain. The TCR was taken from a man aged 55 to 70 with COVID-19, enrolled during active disease. The sample taken for sequencing was peripheral blood. The CDR3 here is CAWSRSSYNEQFF. The CDR3 bases are TGTGCCTGGAGTAGGAGCTCCTACAATGAGCAGTTCTTC.